This record covers a single T cell receptor beta chain. These data are taken from a study of blood T cell repertoires in COVID-19. Sequencing used immunoSEQ multiplex PCR; TCRdb keeps in-frame clones, though not all of them. Of tens of thousands of clones listed, about 84% were seen once; the top ten hold about 1.9%. Sequencing was carried out using peripheral blood. The TCR comes from a woman in her sixties with acute or convalescent COVID-19.

The DNA for the CDR3 is TGCGCCAGCAGCCCTAATAGGGGGGACAGGGGGCAAGTGAACACTGAAGCTTTCTTT. Encoded protein: CASSPNRGDRGQVNTEAFF. The chain links TRBV4-1 to TRBJ1-1; TRBD1 agrees at 12 bases. The CDR3 is made up of 19 amino acids. Looked up from germline, CDR1 is MGHRA and CDR2 is YSYEKL. V shed 4 bases and J 0 bases; nucleotides not matched to a gene: 12.